This T cell receptor (beta chain) was obtained from a study of cytomegalovirus exposure and HLA in healthy donors. Study at large: The roughly 120 million unique TCR beta sequences, from some 170 million T cells, were found by an earlier analysis.

V lost 2 bases and J lost 4; bases outside the gene matches: 11. Germline CDR1 is MGHRA and CDR2 is YSYEKL. This CDR3 spans 19 amino acids. PCR used 60 Vbeta primers and 13 Jbeta primers. Profiling relied on immunoSEQ multiplex PCR, and the TCRdb table lists in-frame clones only, not all of them. The sample consists of 90,000 to 120,000 clones, 65% to 80% of them appearing once. This TCR came from a male donor in good health and CMV-seronegative. The chain carries TRBV4-1 and TRBJ2-3; 14 positions match TRBD2. The source material was PBMCs. The CDR3: CASSQTRGGTSGSADTQYF. Written as DNA, the CDR3 is TGCGCCAGCAGCCAAACCCGGGGGGGGACTAGCGGGAGCGCAGATACGCAGTATTTT.